This T cell receptor beta chain is drawn from a study of regulatory T cells in long-lasting Graves disease. General study results and limits: The sample size was small, and this may have reduced accuracy. Persistent cases favored TRBV28, TRBJ1-2 and TRBJ2-5.

Time point of the sample: persistent/refractory GD, antithyroid drugs over 5 years with positive TRAb. With RNA extracted from PBMCs as input, the TCR library was made. Assembly of TCR beta libraries relied on iRepertoire HTBI primers together with Arm-PCR of CDR3 regions. TCRdb reprocessed the multiplex PCR reads via MiXCR and lists one record per CDR3 protein. The sample consists of 450,000 or so distinct CDR3 sequences, less than 25% of them appearing once. This clonotype has a count of ten or more. Its antigen is as yet unknown. CDR3 length: 13 residues. In germline, CDR1 is MDHEN, CDR2 SYDVKM. V was clipped by 4 bases and J by 4 bases, with 11 bases between them.

The rearrangement uses TRBV28 and TRBJ2-7; TRBD1 or TRBD2 may be the D gene (5 bases each). The origin of this receptor is a female donor with Graves disease. The sequencing here drew on peripheral blood mononuclear cells (PBMCs), taken when the disease was refractory, from a patient treated with antithyroid drugs. The CDR3 bases are TGTGCCAGCAGTTGGGGGAGCGTGTACGAGCAGTACTTC. Translating it yields CASSWGSVYEQYF. Full variable domain (missing parts from reference TRBV28 and TRBJ2-7): DVKVTQSSRYLVKRTGEKVFLECVQDMDHENMFWYRQDPGLGLRLIYFSYDVKMKEKGDIPEGYSVSREKKERFSLILESASTNQTSMYLCASSWGSVYEQYFGPGTRLTVT.